Following are 20 T cell receptor beta chains from one sample sequenced in a study of Graves' ophthalmopathy and Graves' hyperthyroidism (dated by TCRdb to between 2017 and 2018). The data were produced on an Illumina HiSeq 2000. For repertoire sequencing, the TCR beta CDR3 regions were amplified from RNA transcripts. The first round was an RT-PCR using HTBI primers with the Qiagen OneStep RT-PCR kit, and this first round was followed by a second-round multiplex PCR, then size selection and purification. TCRdb reprocessed the public reads (quality trimming at Q25 with fastp, clone calling with MiXCR) and kept in-frame beta chains. Rows merge per CDR3 protein into single entries with the most common DNA and genes. This sample gives 600,000 to 950,000 distinct CDR3 sequences in total; around 40% of them show up just once. In total, the top ten clones hold 44% of the sample. The sample comprised peripheral blood. The receptors originated from an adult man with Graves' ophthalmopathy.

This clonotype was found a few times. A clone one base away is much larger, so this may be a read error. V usage is TRBV5-4 and J usage is TRBJ1-2; 8 nucleotides match TRBD1. Per the germline V gene, CDR1 is SGHNT and CDR2 is YYREEE (reference sequence). V lost 2 bases to trimming and J lost 7 bases; unmatched junction nucleotides: 4. CDR3 length: 13 residues. This CDR3 is CASSLAGGVGYTF. For the CDR3, the DNA is TGTGCCAGCAGCTTAGCAGGGGGCGTTGGCTACACCTTC.

The chain carries TRBV7-8 and TRBJ2-2; TRBD2 matches at 8 bases. V lost 1 base, J lost 4 bases, and 5 bases stayed unmatched. Germline V gene sequence: CDR1 SGHVS, CDR2 FQNEAQ. The CDR3 is 16 amino acids. The CDR3 sequence is CASSLVRGAPTGELFF. CDR3 sequence (DNA): TGTGCCAGCAGCTTAGTGCGGGGGGCTCCCACCGGGGAGCTGTTTTTT.

This clonotype occurred many times. V and J are TRBV7-3 and TRBJ2-7; D possibly matches TRBD1 or TRBD2 (6 bases each). Trimming stripped 3 bases from V and 4 bases from J, with 16 bases between. Germline V lookup: CDR1 SGHTA, CDR2 FQGTGA. The CDR3 has 15 residues. CDR3 region: CASSFQAGGRYEQYF. The CDR3 region has the DNA TGTGCCAGCAGCTTCCAAGCCGGGGGCAGATACGAGCAGTACTTC.

This rearrangement joins TRBV5-5 to TRBJ2-7; 9 nucleotides line up with TRBD1. Germline assignment: CDR1 SGHKS and CDR2 YYEKEE (reference sequence). The length of the CDR3 is 15 residues. V lost 3 bases and J lost 6; bases outside the gene matches: 10. CDR3 region: CASSYSGTGTLEQYF. In DNA form, the CDR3 reads TGTGCCAGCAGCTACTCCGGGACAGGGACCCTCGAGCAGTACTTC.

In this sample, this clonotype turned up many times. CDR3 nucleotides: TGTGCCAGCAGCCCCTCGTCGCTCCACGAGCAGTACTTC. It specifies CASSPSSLHEQYF. V usage is TRBV7-9 and J usage is TRBJ2-7, with unresolved D. Germline loops: CDR1 SEHNR, CDR2 FQNEAQ (reference sequence). This CDR3 has 13 residues. Trimming took off 5 bases at V and 5 bases at J, with 13 bases between the two ends.

The chain has TRBV25-1 and TRBJ2-1; 8 positions agree with TRBD1. Germline V gene lookup returns CDR1 MGHDK and CDR2 SYGVNS. V shed 10 bases, J shed 0 bases, and the junction held 17 bases outside the gene matches. The CDR3 runs to 18 residues. The CDR3 is CATKVGQGYPSSYNEQFF. In nucleotides, the CDR3 is TGTGCCACCAAGGTCGGACAGGGATACCCTAGCTCCTACAATGAGCAGTTCTTC.

The chain carries TRBV9 and TRBJ2-7, with 9 bases identical to TRBD2. Unmatched junction bases numbered 14, after V lost 4 bases and J lost 6 bases. The CDR3 is made up of 16 amino acids. Germline assignment: CDR1 SGDLS and CDR2 YYNGEE. As DNA, the CDR3 is TGTGCCAGCAGCCAAGATGTGGGTAGCGGGAGTTCCGAGCAGTACTTC. It specifies CASSQDVGSGSSEQYF.

The rearrangement links TRBV19 to TRBJ2-7, with D possibly being TRBD1 (5 bases). Germline CDR1 and CDR2: LNHDA and SQIVND (reference sequence). V shed 5 bases and J shed 4 bases, with 18 bases lying between them. The CDR3 totals 15 residues. As DNA, the CDR3 is TGTGCCAGTAGTCAAGGACAAGGGCCTATTTACGAGCAGTACTTC. This gives the protein CASSQGQGPIYEQYF.

This clonotype was detected ten times or more. This could be a read error, since a much larger clone is one nucleotide away. The chain combines TRBV9 with TRBJ2-6, with D unresolved. V gave up 7 bases and J gave up 2 bases, with 1 base separating them. The germline gives CDR1 SGDLS, CDR2 YYNGEE. This CDR3 has 11 amino acids. The CDR3 spells CASAGANVLTF. The CDR3 coding sequence is TGTGCCAGCGCTGGGGCCAACGTCCTGACTTTC.

This clonotype has a count of ten or more. A read error may produce the germline difference seen at one junction end. The rearrangement uses TRBV7-7 and TRBJ1-1; D is unresolved. CDR1 is SSHAT, CDR2 FNYEAQ, per germline (reference sequence). CDR3 length: 13 amino acids. CDR3 coding DNA: TGTGCTAGCAGCCGCGACATAGGCACTGAAGCTTTCTTT. Its protein is CASSRDIGTEAFF.

This clonotype was seen at least ten times. The chain couples TRBV7-9 to TRBJ2-5, with a tentative D call TRBD2 (6 bases). The germline V gene encodes CDR1 SEHNR and CDR2 FQNEAQ (reference sequence). The CDR3 sequence is 16 residues long. Trimming removed 3 bases from V and 5 bases from J, with 19 bases in between. The CDR3 loop reads CASSFGLSYTQETQYF. DNA of the CDR3: TGTGCCAGCAGCTTCGGACTATCCTACACTCAGGAGACCCAGTACTTC.

V usage is TRBV19 and J usage is TRBJ1-2; TRBD1 matches 11 bases. V lost 3 bases to trimming and J lost 7 bases; unmatched junction nucleotides: 7. Per the germline V gene, CDR1 is LNHDA and CDR2 is SQIVND (reference sequence). This CDR3 is 15 amino acids long. This CDR3 reads CASSIEGQGAGGYTF. In DNA, the CDR3 is TGTGCCAGTAGTATCGAAGGACAGGGGGCCGGTGGCTACACCTTC.

The rearrangement links TRBV7-2 to TRBJ2-5; D is possibly TRBD1 (6 bases). The CDR3 runs 14 residues. Germline-derived CDR1 and CDR2 are SGHTA and FQGNSA. Trimming stripped 6 bases from V and 10 bases from J, with 21 bases between. CDR3 region: CASSYTRTVGDQYF. The CDR3 DNA sequence: TGTGCCAGCAGTTACACCCGGACAGTAGGGGACCAGTACTTC.

The genes are TRBV20-1 and TRBJ1-2; TRBD1 matches 9 bases. CDR1 is DFQATT and CDR2 is SNEGSKA in the germline V gene (reference sequence). The CDR3 length is 12 residues. Germline trimming cut 6 bases from V and 4 bases from J; bases unmatched to any gene: 3. The CDR3 spells CSARTGAYGYTF. The CDR3, as DNA: TGCAGTGCACGGACAGGGGCCTATGGCTACACCTTC.

CDR3 nucleotide sequence: TGCAGTGCCCCCCGGTCTAATCTCCAAGAGACCCAGTACTTC. It yields the protein CSAPRSNLQETQYF. The V gene is TRBV20-1, the J gene TRBJ2-5; no reliable D call. The CDR3 has 14 amino acids. The germline V gene has CDR1 DFQATT and CDR2 SNEGSKA (reference sequence). Between the trimmed V and J ends, which lost 6 bases and 1 base, there was a span of 15 bases.

This clonotype came up a few times. The J gene is TRBJ1-6, the V gene TRBV6-5; D not certain. The CDR3 spans 18 residues. Germline V gene data show CDR1 as MNHEY and CDR2 as SVGAGI. Trimming cost V 5 bases and J 3 bases, with 20 bases left between them. The CDR3 is CASSEKITRAGYNSPLHF. In nucleotides, the CDR3 is TGTGCCAGCAGTGAAAAAATAACGCGGGCGGGCTATAATTCACCCCTCCACTTT.

This rearrangement joins TRBV7-3 to TRBJ2-2; D unclear. V dropped 1 base and J dropped 4 bases, with 7 bases sitting between them. CDR3 size: 14 residues. Germline V gives CDR1 SGHTA, CDR2 FQGTGA. The CDR3 DNA reads as TGTGCCAGCAGCTTAAGGATAGGCACCGGGGAGCTGTTTTTT. This gives the protein CASSLRIGTGELFF.

This rearrangement joins TRBV25-1 to TRBJ1-4, with no clear D. Deletions cut 5 bases from V and 7 bases from J, with 14 bases between. Germline V gives CDR1 MGHDK, CDR2 SYGVNS. The CDR3 has 14 amino acids. The CDR3 DNA sequence: TGTGCCAGCAGTTACTCGATGGGGATTGAAAAACTGTTTTTT. Its translation is CASSYSMGIEKLFF.

The V call is TRBV24-1, the J call TRBJ2-7; TRBD2 might be the D (5 bases). The germline V gene has CDR1 KGHDR and CDR2 SFDVKD. The CDR3 is 13 amino acids. Deletions cut 1 base from V and 3 bases from J, with 6 bases between. In DNA form, the CDR3 reads TGTGCCACCAGTGATTTAGGAGGCTACGAGCAGTACTTC. Its protein product is CATSDLGGYEQYF.

This clonotype was counted only a few times. CDR3 in amino acids: CASSTRPTEAFF. The DNA of the CDR3 is TGTGCCAGCAGTACAAGACCCACTGAAGCTTTCTTT. The genes are TRBV12-3 or TRBV12-4 and TRBJ1-1; the D is unclear. V dropped 5 bases and J dropped 4 bases, with 8 bases sitting between them. This CDR3 comprises 12 residues.